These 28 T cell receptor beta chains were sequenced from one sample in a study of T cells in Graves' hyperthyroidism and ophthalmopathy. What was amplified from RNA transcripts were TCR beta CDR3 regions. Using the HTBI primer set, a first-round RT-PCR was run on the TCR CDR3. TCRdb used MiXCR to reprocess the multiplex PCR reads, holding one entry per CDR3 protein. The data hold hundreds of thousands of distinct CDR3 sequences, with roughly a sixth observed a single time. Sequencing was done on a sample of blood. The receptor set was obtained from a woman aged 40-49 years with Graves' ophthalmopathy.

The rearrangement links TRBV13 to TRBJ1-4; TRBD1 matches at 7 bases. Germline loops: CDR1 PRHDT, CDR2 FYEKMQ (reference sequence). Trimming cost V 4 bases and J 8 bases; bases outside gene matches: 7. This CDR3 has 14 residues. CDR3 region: CASSWTGRVEKLFF. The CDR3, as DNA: TGTGCCAGCAGCTGGACAGGTCGGGTCGAAAAACTGTTTTTT.

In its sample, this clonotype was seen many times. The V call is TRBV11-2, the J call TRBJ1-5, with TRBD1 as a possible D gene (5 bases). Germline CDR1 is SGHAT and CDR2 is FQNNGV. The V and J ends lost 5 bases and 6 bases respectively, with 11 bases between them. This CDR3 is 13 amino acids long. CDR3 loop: CASSGTPPQPQHF. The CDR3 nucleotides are TGTGCCAGCAGCGGGACTCCTCCTCAGCCCCAGCATTTT.

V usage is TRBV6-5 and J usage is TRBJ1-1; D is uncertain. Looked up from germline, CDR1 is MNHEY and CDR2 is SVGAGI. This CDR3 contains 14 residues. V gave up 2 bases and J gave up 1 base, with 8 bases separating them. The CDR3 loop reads CASSYDPGNTEAFF. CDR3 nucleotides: TGTGCCAGCAGTTACGATCCAGGGAACACTGAAGCTTTCTTT.

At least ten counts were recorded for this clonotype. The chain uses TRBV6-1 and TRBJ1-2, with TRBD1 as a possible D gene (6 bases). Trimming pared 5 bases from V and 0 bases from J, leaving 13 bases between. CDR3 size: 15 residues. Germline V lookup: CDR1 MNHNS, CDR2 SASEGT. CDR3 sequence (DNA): TGTGCCAGCAGTAAGACAGGAATAGCTAACTATGGCTACACCTTC. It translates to CASSKTGIANYGYTF.

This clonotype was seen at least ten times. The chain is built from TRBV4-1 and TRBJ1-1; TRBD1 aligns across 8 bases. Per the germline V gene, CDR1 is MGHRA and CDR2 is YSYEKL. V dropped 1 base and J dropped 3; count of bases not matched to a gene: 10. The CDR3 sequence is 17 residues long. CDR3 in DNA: TGCGCCAGCAGCCAAGCCTTAACAGGGGGGAAATACACTGAAGCTTTCTTT. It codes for CASSQALTGGKYTEAFF.

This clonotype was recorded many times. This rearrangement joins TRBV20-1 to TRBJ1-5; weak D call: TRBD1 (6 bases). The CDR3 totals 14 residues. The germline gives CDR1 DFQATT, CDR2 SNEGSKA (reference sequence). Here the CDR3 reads CSAHDGDNDQPQHF. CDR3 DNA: TGCAGCGCCCATGATGGGGACAATGATCAGCCCCAGCATTTT.

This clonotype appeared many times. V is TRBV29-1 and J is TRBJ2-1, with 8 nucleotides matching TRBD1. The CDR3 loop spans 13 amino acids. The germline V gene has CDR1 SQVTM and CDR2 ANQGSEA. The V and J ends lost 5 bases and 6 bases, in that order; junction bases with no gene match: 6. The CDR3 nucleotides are TGCAGCGTTCACGGGACAGGCATCAATGAGCAGTTCTTC. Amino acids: CSVHGTGINEQFF.

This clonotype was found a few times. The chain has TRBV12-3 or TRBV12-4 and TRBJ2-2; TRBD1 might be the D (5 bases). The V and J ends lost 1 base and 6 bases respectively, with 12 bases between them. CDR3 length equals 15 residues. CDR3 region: CASSLGQGEAGELFF. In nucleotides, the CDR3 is TGTGCCAGCAGTTTAGGGCAGGGCGAGGCCGGGGAGCTGTTTTTT.

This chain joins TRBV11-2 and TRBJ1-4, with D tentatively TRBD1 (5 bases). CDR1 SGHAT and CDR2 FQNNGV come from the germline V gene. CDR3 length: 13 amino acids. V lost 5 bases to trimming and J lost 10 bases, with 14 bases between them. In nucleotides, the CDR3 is TGTGCCAGCAGCCAAGATCAAGGGACAAAACTGTTTTTT. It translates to CASSQDQGTKLFF.

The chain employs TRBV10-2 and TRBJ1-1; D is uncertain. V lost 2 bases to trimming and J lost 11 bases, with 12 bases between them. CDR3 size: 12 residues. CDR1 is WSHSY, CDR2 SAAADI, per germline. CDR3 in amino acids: CASSEVLMRAFF. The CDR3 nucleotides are TGCGCCAGCAGTGAGGTGTTGATGCGGGCTTTCTTT.

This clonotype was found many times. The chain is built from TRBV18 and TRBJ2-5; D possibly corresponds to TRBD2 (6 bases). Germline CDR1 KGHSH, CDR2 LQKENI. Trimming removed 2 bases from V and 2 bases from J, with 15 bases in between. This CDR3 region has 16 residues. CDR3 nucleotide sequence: TGTGCCAGCTCACCAACGGGAGTGGGTTTTCAAGAGACCCAGTACTTC. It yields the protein CASSPTGVGFQETQYF.

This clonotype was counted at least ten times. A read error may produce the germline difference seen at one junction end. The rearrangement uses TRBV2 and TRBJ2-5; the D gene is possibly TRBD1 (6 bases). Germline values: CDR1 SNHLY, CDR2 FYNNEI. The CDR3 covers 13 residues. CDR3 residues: CASSEGGKETQYF. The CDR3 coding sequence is TGTGCCAGCAGCGAAGGGGGAAAAGAGACCCAGTACTTC.

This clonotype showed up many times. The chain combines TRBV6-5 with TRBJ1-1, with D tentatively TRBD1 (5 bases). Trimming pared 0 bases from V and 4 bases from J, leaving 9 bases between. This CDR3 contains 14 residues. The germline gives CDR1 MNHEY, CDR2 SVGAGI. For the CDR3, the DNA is TGTGCCAGCAGTTACTCGGGGGGAAGCACTGAAGCTTTCTTT. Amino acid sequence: CASSYSGGSTEAFF.

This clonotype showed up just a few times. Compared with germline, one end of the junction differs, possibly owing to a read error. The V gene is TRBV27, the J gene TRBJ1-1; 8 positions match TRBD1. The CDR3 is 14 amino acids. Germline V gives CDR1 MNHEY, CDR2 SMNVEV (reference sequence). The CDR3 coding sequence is TGTGCCGGCAGTAATGCAGGGGGCAGTGCTGAAGCTTTCTTT. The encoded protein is CAGSNAGGSAEAFF.

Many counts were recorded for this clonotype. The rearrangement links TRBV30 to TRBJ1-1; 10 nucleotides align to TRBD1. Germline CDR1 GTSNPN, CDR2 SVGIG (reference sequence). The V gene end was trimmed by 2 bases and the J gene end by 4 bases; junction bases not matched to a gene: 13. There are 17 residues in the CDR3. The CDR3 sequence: CAWSKPRDRGGSTEAFF. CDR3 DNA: TGTGCCTGGAGTAAACCCCGGGACAGGGGTGGGAGCACTGAAGCTTTCTTT.

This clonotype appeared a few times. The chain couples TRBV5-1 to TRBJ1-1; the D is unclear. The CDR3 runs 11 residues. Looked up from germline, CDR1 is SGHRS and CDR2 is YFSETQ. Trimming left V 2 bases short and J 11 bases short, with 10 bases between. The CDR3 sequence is CASSFLGRAFF. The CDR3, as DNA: TGCGCCAGCAGCTTTCTAGGGAGGGCTTTCTTT.

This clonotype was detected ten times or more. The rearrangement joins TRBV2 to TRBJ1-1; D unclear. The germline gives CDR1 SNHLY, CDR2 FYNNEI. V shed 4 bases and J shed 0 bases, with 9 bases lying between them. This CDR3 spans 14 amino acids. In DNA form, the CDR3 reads TGTGCCAGCAGTGGGGCGCTGATGAACACTGAAGCTTTCTTT. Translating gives CASSGALMNTEAFF.

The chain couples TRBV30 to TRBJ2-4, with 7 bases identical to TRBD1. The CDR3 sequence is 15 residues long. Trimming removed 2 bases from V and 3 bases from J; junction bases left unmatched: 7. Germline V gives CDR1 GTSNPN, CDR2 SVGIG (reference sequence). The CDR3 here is CAWSLQGWDKNIQYF. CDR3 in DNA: TGTGCCTGGAGTCTACAGGGGTGGGACAAAAACATTCAGTACTTC.

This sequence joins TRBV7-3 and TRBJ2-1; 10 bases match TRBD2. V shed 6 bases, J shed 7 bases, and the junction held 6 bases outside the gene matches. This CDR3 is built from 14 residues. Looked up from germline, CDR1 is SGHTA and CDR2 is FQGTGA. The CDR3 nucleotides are TGTGCCAGCAGACCTAGCGGGAGAGAAAATGAGCAGTTCTTC. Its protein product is CASRPSGRENEQFF.

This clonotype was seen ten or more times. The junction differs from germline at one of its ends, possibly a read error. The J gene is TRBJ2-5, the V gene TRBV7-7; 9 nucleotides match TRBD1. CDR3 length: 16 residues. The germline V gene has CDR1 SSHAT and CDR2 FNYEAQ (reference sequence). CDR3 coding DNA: TGTGCTAGCAGCTTGGGAGCAGACAGGGGGCAAGAGACCCAGTACTTC. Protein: CASSLGADRGQETQYF.

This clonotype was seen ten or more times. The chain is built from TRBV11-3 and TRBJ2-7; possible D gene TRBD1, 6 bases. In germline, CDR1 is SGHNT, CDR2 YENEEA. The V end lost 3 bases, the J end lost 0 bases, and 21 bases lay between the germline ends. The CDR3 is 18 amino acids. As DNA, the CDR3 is TGTGCCAGCAGCTTCCCGGACAGACCCACTATAGCCTCCTACGAGCAGTACTTC. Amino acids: CASSFPDRPTIASYEQYF.

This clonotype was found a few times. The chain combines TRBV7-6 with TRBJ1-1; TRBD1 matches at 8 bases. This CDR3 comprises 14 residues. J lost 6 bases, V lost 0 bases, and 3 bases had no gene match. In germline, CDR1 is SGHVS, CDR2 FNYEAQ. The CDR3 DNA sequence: TGTGCCAGCAGCTTAGCCGGGACAGGAGCTGAAGCTTTCTTT. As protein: CASSLAGTGAEAFF.

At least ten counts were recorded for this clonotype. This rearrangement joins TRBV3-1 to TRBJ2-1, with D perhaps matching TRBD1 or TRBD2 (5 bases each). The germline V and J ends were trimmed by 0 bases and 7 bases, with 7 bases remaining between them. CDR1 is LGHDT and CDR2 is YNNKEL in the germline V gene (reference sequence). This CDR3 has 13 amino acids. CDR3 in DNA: TGTGCCAGCAGCCAAGAGGGGGTAAATGAGCAGTTCTTC. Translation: CASSQEGVNEQFF.

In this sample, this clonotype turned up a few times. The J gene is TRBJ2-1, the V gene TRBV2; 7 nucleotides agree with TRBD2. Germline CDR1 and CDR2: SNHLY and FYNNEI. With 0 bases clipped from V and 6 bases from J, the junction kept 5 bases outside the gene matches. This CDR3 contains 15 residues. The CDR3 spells CASSEAPASGNEQFF. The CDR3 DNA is TGTGCCAGCAGTGAAGCCCCGGCTAGCGGCAATGAGCAGTTCTTC.

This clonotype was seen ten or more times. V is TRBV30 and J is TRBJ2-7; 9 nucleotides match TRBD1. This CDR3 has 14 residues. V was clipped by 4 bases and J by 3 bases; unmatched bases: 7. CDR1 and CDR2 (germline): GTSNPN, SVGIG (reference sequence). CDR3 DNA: TGTGCCTGGAATGAACAGGGGGCAGTCTACGAGCAGTACTTC. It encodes CAWNEQGAVYEQYF.

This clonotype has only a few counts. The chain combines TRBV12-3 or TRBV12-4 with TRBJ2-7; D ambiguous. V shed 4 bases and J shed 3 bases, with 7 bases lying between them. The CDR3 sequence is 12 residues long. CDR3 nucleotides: TGTGCCAGCAGTTACCGGAACTACGAGCAGTACTTC. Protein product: CASSYRNYEQYF.

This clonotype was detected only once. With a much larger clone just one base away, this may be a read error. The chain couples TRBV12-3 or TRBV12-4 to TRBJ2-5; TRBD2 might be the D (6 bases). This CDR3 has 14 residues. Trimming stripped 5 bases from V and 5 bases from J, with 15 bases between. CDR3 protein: CASSSRGRIETQYF. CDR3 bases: TGTGCCAGCAGTAGTAGAGGGAGGATTGAGACCCAGTACTTC.

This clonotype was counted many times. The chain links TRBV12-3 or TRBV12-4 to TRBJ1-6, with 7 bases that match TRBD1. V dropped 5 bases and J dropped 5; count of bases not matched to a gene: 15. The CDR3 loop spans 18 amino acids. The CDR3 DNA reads TGTGCCAGCAGTCAGGGGGGGTCAAGGTCCCTGAATAATTCACCCCTCCACTTT. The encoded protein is CASSQGGSRSLNNSPLHF.